This entry is about one TCR beta chain. Its antigen has not been determined. Base-call qualities are not available, and no considerably larger clone is one nucleotide away. These data originate in a study of blood T cell repertoires in COVID-19 (dated by TCRdb to the early 2020s). Background on the whole study: Samples from collaborators originated in the United States, Italy and Spain and spanned both the acute and convalescent phases of COVID-19. The samples were drawn from the first 160 participants of the ongoing ImmuneRACE study and from roughly 1,300 subjects provided by 6 global collaborators. The repertoires were released in a freely available public database intended as a resource for research on the immune response to SARS-CoV-2. HLA class I and class II types, where available, came from metadata supplied by the sample provider rather than from assay-based typing. The prospective study material was composed of cDNA or gDNA derived from T cells, B-cell-depleted T cells, or PBMCs. The dataset comprised deeply sampled blood TCRbeta repertoires from subjects exposed to, actively infected with, or recovered from COVID-19. Nearly every sample came with metadata listing a de-identified subject ID, COVID-19 status, age in years and sex. The full study reports these points: The amount of clinical and demographic metadata varied by source and participant and was provided uncurated.

The CDR3 covers 15 residues, taking in both the cysteine and the phenylalanine. The kept DNA is CDR3 alone, 45 bases in frame from the first base. Trimming takes 5 bases off V and 1 base off J; junction bases not matched to a gene: 7. Sequences LNHDA (CDR1) and SQIVND (CDR2) are obtained from the germline V gene (reference sequence). TCRbeta CDR3 regions were amplified from genomic DNA using the immunoSEQ Assay, a bias-controlled multiplex PCR. The original pipeline was this. The number of nucleated cells in each sample was estimated from the amplification of reference gene primers within the assay. To quantify the absolute abundance of each unique TCRbeta CDR3 rearrangement, sequence reads were collapsed and filtered. For each sample, productive Simpson clonality was calculated as the square root of Simpson's diversity index across productive rearrangements. TCRdb took over this immuneACCESS table, retaining in-frame rearrangements with V and J assigned. Such tables are incomplete; in checked studies, under half of the missing clones stem from an unresolved V gene, and the remainder is unexplained. For V, J and clone size, that table is used; D and trimming come from the DNA. This sample gives roughly 97,000 clones in total; 76% of them show up just once. The ten largest make up roughly 7.3% of the sample.

Collaborating institutions collected whole blood in K2EDTA tubes following their own protocols. Collaborator samples were shipped for TCRbeta analysis as frozen whole blood, isolated PBMCs, or DNA extracted from either sample type. The rearrangement joined TRBV19 to TRBJ1-1; TRBD1 aligns with 7 central bases. The sample comprised peripheral blood. This receptor was taken from a man in his 70s with acute or convalescent COVID-19. CDR3 sequence: CASSLYGQANTEAFF. The DNA sequence follows: TGTGCCAGTAGTCTCTACGGACAGGCGAACACTGAAGCTTTCTTT.